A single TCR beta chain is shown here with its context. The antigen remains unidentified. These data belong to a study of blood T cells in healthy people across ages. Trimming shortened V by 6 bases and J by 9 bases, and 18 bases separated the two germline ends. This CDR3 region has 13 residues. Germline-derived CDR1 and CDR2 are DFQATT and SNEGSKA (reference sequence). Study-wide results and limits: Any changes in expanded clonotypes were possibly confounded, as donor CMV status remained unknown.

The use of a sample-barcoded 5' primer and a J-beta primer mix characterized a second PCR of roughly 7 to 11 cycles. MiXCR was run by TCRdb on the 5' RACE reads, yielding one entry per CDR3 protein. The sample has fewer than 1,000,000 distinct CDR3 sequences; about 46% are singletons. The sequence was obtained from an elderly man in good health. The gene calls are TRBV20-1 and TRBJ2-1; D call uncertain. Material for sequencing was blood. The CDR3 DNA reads TGCAGTGCAAACGATCAAACACCTCTTGAGCAGTTCTTC. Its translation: CSANDQTPLEQFF.